These T cell receptor beta chains were read from a single sample in a study of shared clonotypes between healthy human individuals. Assay: immunoSEQ multiplex PCR; the TCRdb copy retains only in-frame clones and omits some. The data show about 490,000 clones, with around 80% seen just once and about 12% held by the top ten. Sample: PBMCs. The source is a woman in her 40s in good health. Some clones in this sample may be carry-over from other donors' samples. CDR3s include the opening cysteine and the closing phenylalanine or tryptophan. D genes are given only for firm matches. Clone size is shown for a subset of rows, as once, few, many or a class of expanded clone.

abundance	d_gene	j_gene	v_gene	CDR3aa	CDR3nt
-	-	TRBJ2-1	TRBV27	CASSLYLSSYNEQFF	TGTGCCAGCAGTTTATATCTTTCCTCCTACAATGAGCAGTTCTTC
-	-	TRBJ1-1	TRBV5-1	CASSSGSMNTEAFF	TGCGCCAGCAGTTCGGGCTCCATGAACACTGAAGCTTTCTTT
-	-	TRBJ1-5	TRBV6-1	CASSERGAGLVQPQHF	TGTGCCAGCAGTGAAAGAGGAGCAGGGCTGGTCCAGCCCCAGCATTTT
-	TRBD1	TRBJ1-1	TRBV5-1	CASSLGTGGGTEAFF	TGCGCCAGCAGCTTGGGGACAGGGGGAGGAACTGAAGCTTTCTTT
-	-	TRBJ2-2	TRBV5-4	CASSLVANTGELFF	TGTGCCAGCAGCTTGGTGGCGAACACCGGGGAGCTGTTTTTT
-	-	TRBJ2-1	TRBV21-1	CASSLLRREFTYNEQFF	TGTGCCAGCTCTCTTCTACGGCGGGAGTTCACCTACAATGAGCAGTTCTTC
-	TRBD2	TRBJ2-1	TRBV28	CASSLALAGGYGQFF	TGTGCCAGCAGTTTAGCCCTAGCGGGAGGCTATGGGCAGTTCTTC
-	-	TRBJ1-3	TRBV30	CAWSPGTARGNTIYF	TGTGCCTGGAGCCCGGGGACCGCTCGGGGAAACACCATATATTTT
-	-	TRBJ1-5	TRBV25-1	CASSEYGQPQHF	TGTGCCAGCAGTGAATATGGTCAGCCCCAGCATTTT
-	TRBD1	TRBJ1-5	TRBV28	CASSPTRTGLSQPQHF	TGTGCCAGCAGTCCAACTCGGACAGGGCTGAGCCAGCCCCAGCATTTT
few	TRBD1	TRBJ2-7	TRBV28	CASSMTGLLLYEQYF	TGTGCCAGCAGTATGACAGGGCTCCTCCTCTACGAGCAGTACTTC
-	-	TRBJ2-2	TRBV5-1	CASSPGTRITGELFF	TGCGCCAGCAGCCCCGGGACCAGAATCACCGGGGAGCTGTTTTTT
many	-	TRBJ1-5	TRBV25-1	CASSEYGGGNQPQHF	TGTGCCAGCAGTGAATACGGGGGTGGCAATCAGCCCCAGCATTTT
-	-	TRBJ1-3	TRBV29-1	CSVGGSTRLESYIRSSGNTIYF	TGCAGCGTTGGGGGGTCGACACGTCTTGAGAGCTACATTCGAAGCTCTGGAAACACCATATATTTT
-	-	TRBJ2-7	TRBV7-2	CASSFRESSYEQYF	TGTGCCAGCAGCTTCAGGGAAAGCTCCTACGAGCAGTACTTC
-	-	TRBJ2-7	TRBV12-5	CASGWDHGPYEQYF	TGTGCTAGTGGGTGGGACCACGGACCCTACGAGCAGTACTTC
-	-	TRBJ2-1	TRBV6-5	CASRGGEGYNEQFF	TGTGCCAGCAGGGGGGGCGAGGGATACAATGAGCAGTTCTTC
once	-	TRBJ1-4	TRBV19	CASSIGPSNNEKLFF	TGTGCCAGTAGTATAGGACCATCCAATAATGAAAAACTGTTTTTT
-	-	TRBJ2-2	TRBV7-6	CASSLGQGWTGELFF	TGTGCCAGCAGCCTGGGGCAGGGGTGGACCGGGGAGCTGTTTTTT
-	-	TRBJ1-3	TRBV4-1	CASSQVGGSGNTIYF	TGCGCCAGCAGCCAAGTAGGGGGATCTGGAAACACCATATATTTT
few	-	TRBJ2-1	TRBV7-9	CASSLAAQYSYNEQFF	TGTGCCAGCAGCTTAGCGGCACAGTACTCCTACAATGAGCAGTTCTTC
-	-	TRBJ1-1	TRBV2	CASSEWRGEAFF	TGTGCCAGCAGTGAGTGGAGGGGGGAAGCTTTCTTT
-	TRBD2	TRBJ2-2	TRBV29-1	CSVSGSGTGELFF	TGCAGCGTTAGCGGGAGCGGGACCGGGGAGCTGTTTTTT